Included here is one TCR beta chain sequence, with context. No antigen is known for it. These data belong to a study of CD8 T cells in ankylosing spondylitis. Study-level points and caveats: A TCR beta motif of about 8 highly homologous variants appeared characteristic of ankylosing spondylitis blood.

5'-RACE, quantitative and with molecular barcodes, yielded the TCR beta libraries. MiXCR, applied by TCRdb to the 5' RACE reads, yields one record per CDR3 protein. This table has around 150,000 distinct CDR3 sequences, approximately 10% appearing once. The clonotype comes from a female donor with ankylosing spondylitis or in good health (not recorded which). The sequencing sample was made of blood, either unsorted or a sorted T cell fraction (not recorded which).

CDR3 nucleotide sequence: TGTGCCAGCAGTCCCAGCGGGGGGGCCTCCAATGAGCAGTTCTTC. Translating it yields CASSPSGGASNEQFF. This chain links TRBV6-4 with TRBJ2-1; 10 nucleotides agree with TRBD2. V trimming: 5 bases; J trimming: 6 bases; junction bases outside the gene matches: 7. Germline V lookup: CDR1 MRHNA, CDR2 SNTAGT. The length of the CDR3 is 15 residues.